This TCR beta chain was obtained from a study of STAT3 mutations in large granular lymphocyte leukemia. Study results and limitations: Every T-cell large granular lymphocyte leukemia patient had at least one immunodominant TCR beta clonotype.

As concerns this clone: Its antigen remains unknown.

Germline CDR1 and CDR2: SGHVS and FNYEAQ. V lost 2 bases, J lost 6 bases, and 14 bases lay in between. This CDR3 comprises 15 residues. Some clones are missing from TCRdb's copy, which holds only in-frame ones; the method was immunoSEQ multiplex PCR. In the table there are about 5,200 clones, over 70% of which are singletons. The V gene is TRBV7-6, the J gene TRBJ1-5; no clear D gene. Sequencing was done on a sample of PBMCs. This clonotype was sampled from a human donor with T large granular lymphocyte leukemia. Some clones in this sample may be carry-over from other donors' samples. The CDR3 spells CASSLYRGEGQPQHF. The CDR3 DNA follows: TGTGCCAGCAGCTTATATCGGGGAGAGGGTCAGCCCCAGCATTTT. Filled out from reference TRBV7-6 and TRBJ1-5, the complete variable domain reads GAGVSQSPRYKVTKRGQDVALRCDPISGHVSLYWYRQALGQGPEFLTYFNYEAQQDKSGLPNDRFSAERPEGSISTLTIQRTEQRDSAMYRCASSLYRGEGQPQHFGDGTRLSIL.